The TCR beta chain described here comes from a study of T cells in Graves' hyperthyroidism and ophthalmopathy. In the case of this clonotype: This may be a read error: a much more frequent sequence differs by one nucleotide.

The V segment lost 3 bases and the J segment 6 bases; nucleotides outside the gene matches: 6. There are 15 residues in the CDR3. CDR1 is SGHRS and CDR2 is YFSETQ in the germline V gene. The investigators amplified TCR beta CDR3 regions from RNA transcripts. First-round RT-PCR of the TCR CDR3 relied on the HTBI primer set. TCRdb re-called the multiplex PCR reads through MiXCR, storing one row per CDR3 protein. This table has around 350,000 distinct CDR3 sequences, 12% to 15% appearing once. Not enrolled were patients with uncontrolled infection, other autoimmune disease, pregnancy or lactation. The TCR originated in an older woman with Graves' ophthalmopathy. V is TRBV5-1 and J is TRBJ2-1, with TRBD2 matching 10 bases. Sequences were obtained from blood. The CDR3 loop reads CASSSLAGRPNEQFF. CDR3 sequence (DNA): TGCGCCAGCAGCTCACTAGCGGGAAGGCCCAATGAGCAGTTCTTC.